This T cell receptor (beta chain) was identified during a study of early T cells in non-severe SARS-CoV-2 infection. TCRdb analysed the 5' RACE reads with MiXCR anew, one entry per CDR3 protein. Among tens of thousands of distinct CDR3 sequences listed, approximately 6% were seen once. The sample holds many counts of this clonotype. The clonotype comes from an adult who was a healthcare worker with PCR-confirmed SARS-CoV-2 infection or an uninfected control (not recorded which). Material for sequencing was whole blood.

DNA of the CDR3: TGTGCCAGCAGTGGACTAGCGGAATATGAGCAGTTCTTC. Its protein is CASSGLAEYEQFF. The V gene is TRBV6-2 or TRBV6-3, the J gene TRBJ2-1, with 10 positions matching TRBD2. There are 13 residues in the CDR3. CDR1 MNHEY and CDR2 SVGEGT come from the germline V gene. J was trimmed by 8 bases and V by 5 bases; bases with no gene match: 3.